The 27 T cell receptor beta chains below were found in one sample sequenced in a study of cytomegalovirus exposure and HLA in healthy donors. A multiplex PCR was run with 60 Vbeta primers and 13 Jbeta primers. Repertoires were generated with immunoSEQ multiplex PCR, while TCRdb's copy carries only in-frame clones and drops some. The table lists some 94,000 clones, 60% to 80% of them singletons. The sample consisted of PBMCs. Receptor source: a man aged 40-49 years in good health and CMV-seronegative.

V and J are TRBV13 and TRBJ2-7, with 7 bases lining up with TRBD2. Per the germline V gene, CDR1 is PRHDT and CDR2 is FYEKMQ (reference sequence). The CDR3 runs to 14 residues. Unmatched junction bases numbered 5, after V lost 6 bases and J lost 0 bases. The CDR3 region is CASRISGGSYEQYF. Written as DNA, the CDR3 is TGTGCCAGCAGGATCTCGGGGGGCTCCTACGAGCAGTACTTC. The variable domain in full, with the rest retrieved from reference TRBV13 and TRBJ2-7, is AAGVIQSPRHLIKEKRETATLKCYPIPRHDTVYWYQQGPGQDPQFLISFYEKMQSDKGSIPDRFSAQQFSDYHSELNMSSLELGDSALYFCASRISGGSYEQYFGPGTRLTVT.

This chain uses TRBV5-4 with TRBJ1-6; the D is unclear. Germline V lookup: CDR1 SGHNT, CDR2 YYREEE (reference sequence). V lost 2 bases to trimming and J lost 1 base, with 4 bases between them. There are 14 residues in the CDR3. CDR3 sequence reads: CASSLESYNSPLHF. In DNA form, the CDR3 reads TGTGCCAGCAGCTTAGAGTCCTATAATTCACCCCTCCACTTT.

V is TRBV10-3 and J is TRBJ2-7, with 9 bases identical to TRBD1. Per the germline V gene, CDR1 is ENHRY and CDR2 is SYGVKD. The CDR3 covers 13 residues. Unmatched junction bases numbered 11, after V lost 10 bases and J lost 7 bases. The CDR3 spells CATQGQGVGEQYF. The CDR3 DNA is TGTGCCACCCAGGGACAGGGAGTAGGGGAGCAGTACTTC.

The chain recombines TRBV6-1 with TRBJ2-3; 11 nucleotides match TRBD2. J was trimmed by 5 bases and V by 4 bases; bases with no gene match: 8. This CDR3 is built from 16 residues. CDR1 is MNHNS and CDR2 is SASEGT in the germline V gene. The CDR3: CASSALTSGTGDTQYF. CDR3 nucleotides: TGTGCCAGCAGTGCCCTGACTAGCGGGACAGGAGATACGCAGTATTTT.

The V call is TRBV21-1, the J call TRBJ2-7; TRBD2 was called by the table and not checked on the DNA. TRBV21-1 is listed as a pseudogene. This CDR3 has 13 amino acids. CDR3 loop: CASSKAGPYEQYF. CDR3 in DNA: TGTGCCAGCAGCAAGGCGGGCCCCTACGAGCAGTACTTC.

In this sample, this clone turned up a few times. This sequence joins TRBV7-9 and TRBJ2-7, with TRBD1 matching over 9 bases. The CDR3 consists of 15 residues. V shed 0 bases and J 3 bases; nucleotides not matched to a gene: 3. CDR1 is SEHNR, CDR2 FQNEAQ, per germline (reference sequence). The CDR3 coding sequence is TGTGCCAGCAGCTTAGCGGCGACAGGGGGCTACGAGCAGTACTTC. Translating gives CASSLAATGGYEQYF.

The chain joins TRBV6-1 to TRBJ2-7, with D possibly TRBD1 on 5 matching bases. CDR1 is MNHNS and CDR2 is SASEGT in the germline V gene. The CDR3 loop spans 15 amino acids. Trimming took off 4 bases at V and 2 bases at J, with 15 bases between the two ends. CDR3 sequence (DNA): TGTGCCAGCAGTGGGGGCAGTACAAAGGCCTACGAGCAGTACTTC. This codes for CASSGGSTKAYEQYF.

This CDR3 is CASSEYRGPTVETQYF. Here the CDR3 DNA reads TGTGCCAGCAGTGAATATCGGGGTCCCACTGTCGAGACCCAGTACTTC. V gene TRBV25-1 combines with J gene TRBJ2-5, with D perhaps matching TRBD2 (5 bases). This CDR3 comprises 16 residues. The V gene's germline CDR1 is MGHDK and CDR2 SYGVNS. Between the trimmed V and J ends, which lost 0 bases and 5 bases, there was a span of 16 bases.

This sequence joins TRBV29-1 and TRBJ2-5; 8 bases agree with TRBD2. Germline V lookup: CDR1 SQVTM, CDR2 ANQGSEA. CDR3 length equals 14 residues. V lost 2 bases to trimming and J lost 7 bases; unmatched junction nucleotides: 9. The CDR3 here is CSVEPPAAGVTQYF. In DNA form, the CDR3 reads TGCAGCGTTGAACCCCCCGCAGCGGGGGTGACCCAGTACTTC.

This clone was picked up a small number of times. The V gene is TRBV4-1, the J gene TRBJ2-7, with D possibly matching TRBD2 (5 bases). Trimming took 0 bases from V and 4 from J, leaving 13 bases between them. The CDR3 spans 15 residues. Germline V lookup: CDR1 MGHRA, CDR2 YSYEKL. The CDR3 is CASSQDGASGYEQYF. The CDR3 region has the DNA TGCGCCAGCAGCCAAGACGGCGCCTCGGGGTACGAGCAGTACTTC.

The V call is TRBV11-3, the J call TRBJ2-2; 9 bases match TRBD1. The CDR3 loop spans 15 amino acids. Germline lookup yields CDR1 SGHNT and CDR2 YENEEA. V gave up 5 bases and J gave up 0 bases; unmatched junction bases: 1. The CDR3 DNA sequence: TGTGCCAGCAGCCGGACAGGGGCGAACACCGGGGAGCTGTTTTTT. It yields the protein CASSRTGANTGELFF.

Written as DNA, the CDR3 is TGTGCCAGCAGCCAAGATCCGCGCGGGGGAAATACAGATACGCAGTATTTT. This codes for CASSQDPRGGNTDTQYF. The gene calls are TRBV4-2 and TRBJ2-3; TRBD2 matches at 7 bases. The CDR3 runs 17 residues. The V gene end was trimmed by 0 bases and the J gene end by 3 bases; junction bases not matched to a gene: 9. Germline V gene lookup returns CDR1 LGHNA and CDR2 YNFKEQ.

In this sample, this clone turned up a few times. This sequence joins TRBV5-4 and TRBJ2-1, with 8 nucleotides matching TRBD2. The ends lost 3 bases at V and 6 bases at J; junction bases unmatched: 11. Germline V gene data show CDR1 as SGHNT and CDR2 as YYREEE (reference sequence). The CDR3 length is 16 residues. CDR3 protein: CASSYPPAGGTNEQFF. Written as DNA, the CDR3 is TGTGCCAGCAGCTATCCCCCGGCGGGGGGTACCAATGAGCAGTTCTTC.

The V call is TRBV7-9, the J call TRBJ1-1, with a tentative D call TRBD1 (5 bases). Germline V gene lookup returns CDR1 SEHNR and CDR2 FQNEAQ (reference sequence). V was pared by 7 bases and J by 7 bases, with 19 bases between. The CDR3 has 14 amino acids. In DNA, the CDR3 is TGTGCCAGCACCATACAAGGAGGGGAACGTGAAGCTTTCTTT. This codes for CASTIQGGEREAFF.

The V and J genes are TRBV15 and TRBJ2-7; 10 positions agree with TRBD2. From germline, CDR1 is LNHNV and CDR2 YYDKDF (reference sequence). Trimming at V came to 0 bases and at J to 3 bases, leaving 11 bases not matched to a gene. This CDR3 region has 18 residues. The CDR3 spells CATSRDLAGESTFYEQYF. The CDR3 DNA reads TGTGCCACCAGCAGAGATCTAGCGGGGGAATCTACATTCTACGAGCAGTACTTC.

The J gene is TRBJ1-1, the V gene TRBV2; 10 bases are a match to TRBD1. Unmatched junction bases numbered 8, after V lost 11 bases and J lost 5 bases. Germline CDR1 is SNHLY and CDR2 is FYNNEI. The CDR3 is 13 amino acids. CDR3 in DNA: TGTGCCGGGGCGACAGGGGGCTTTACTGAAGCTTTCTTT. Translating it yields CAGATGGFTEAFF.

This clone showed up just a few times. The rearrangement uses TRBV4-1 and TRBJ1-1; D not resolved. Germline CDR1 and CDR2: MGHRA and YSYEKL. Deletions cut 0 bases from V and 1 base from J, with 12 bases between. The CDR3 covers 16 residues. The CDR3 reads CASSQDSYLGNTEAFF. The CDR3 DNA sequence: TGCGCCAGCAGCCAAGATAGCTACCTCGGGAACACTGAAGCTTTCTTT.

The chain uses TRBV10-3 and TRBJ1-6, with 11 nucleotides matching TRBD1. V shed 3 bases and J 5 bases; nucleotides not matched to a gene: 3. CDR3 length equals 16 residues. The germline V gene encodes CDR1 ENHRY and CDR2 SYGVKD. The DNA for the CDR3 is TGTGCCATCAGTGAAAGGGACAGGGGGGATAATTCACCCCTCCACTTT. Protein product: CAISERDRGDNSPLHF.

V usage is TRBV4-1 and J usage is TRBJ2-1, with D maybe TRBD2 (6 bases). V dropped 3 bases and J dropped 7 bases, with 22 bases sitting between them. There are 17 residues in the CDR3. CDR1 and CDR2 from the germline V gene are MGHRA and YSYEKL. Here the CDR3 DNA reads TGCGCCAGCAGCCAGCCGGTTGCGGGACTCCACTTAAATGAGCAGTTCTTC. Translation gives CASSQPVAGLHLNEQFF.

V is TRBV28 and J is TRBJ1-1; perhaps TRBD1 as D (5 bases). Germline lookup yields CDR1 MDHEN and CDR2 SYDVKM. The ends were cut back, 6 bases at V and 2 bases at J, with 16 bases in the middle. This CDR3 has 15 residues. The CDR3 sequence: CASRDQGRGNTEAFF. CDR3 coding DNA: TGTGCCAGCAGAGACCAGGGTAGGGGCAACACTGAAGCTTTCTTT.

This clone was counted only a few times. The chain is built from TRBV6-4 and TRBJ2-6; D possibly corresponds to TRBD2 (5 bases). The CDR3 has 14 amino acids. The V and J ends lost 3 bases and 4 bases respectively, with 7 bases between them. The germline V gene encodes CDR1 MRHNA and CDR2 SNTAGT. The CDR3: CASSDGEGANVLTF. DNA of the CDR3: TGTGCCAGCAGTGATGGGGAGGGGGCCAACGTCCTGACTTTC.

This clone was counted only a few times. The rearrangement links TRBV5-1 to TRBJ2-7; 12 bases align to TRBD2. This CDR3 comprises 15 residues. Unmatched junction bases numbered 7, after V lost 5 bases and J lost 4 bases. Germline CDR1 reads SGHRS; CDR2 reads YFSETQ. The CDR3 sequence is CASREVLAGGYEQYF. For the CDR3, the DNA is TGCGCCAGCAGAGAGGTACTAGCGGGAGGTTACGAGCAGTACTTC.

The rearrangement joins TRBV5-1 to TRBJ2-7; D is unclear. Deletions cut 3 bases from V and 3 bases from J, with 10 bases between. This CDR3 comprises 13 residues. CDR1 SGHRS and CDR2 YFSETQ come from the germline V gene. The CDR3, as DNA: TGCGCCAGCAGCTCGGGTAATGGCTACGAGCAGTACTTC. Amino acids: CASSSGNGYEQYF.

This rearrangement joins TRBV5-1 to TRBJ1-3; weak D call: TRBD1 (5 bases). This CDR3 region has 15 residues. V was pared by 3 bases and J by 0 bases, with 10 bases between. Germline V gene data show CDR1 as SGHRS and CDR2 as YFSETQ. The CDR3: CASSWGQSSGNTIYF. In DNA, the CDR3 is TGCGCCAGCAGCTGGGGCCAGAGCTCTGGAAACACCATATATTTT.

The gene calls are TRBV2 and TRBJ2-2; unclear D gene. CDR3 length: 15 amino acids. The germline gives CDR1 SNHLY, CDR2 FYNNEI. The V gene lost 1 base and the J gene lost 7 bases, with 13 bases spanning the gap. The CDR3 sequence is CASSEEGAESGELFF. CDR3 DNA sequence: TGTGCCAGCAGTGAAGAAGGTGCGGAGAGCGGGGAGCTGTTTTTT. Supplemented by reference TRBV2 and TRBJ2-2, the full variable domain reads EPEVTQTPSHQVTQMGQEVILRCVPISNHLYFYWYRQILGQKVEFLVSFYNNEISEKSEIFDDQFSVERPDGSNFTLKIRSTKLEDSAMYFCASSEEGAESGELFFGEGSRLTVL.

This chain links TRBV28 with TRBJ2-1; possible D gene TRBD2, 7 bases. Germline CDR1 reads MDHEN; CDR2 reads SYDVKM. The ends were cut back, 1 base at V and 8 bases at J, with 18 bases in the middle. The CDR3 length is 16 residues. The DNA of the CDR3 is TGTGCCAGCAGTTTATATCGGGGGGCGCCGATGGATGAGCAGTTCTTC. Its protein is CASSLYRGAPMDEQFF.

DNA of the CDR3: TGTGCCACCAGCAGTTATGCAGGGCCCATCAATCAGCCCCAGCATTTT. Its protein is CATSSYAGPINQPQHF. The chain is built from TRBV15 and TRBJ1-5; D may be TRBD1 (5 bases). CDR3 length equals 16 residues. V lost 3 bases and J lost 3, with 15 bases in between. From germline, CDR1 is LNHNV and CDR2 YYDKDF (reference sequence).